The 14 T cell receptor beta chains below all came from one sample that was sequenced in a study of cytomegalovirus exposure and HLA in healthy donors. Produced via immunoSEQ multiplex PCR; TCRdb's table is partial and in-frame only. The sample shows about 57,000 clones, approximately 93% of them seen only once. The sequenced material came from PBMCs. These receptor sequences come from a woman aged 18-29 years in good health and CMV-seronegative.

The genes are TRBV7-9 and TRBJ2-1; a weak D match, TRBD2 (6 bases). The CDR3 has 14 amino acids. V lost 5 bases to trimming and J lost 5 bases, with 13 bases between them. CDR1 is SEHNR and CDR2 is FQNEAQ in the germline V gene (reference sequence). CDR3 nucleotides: TGTGCCAGCAGCCTGGGACTGCGCGACAATGAGCAGTTCTTC. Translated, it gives CASSLGLRDNEQFF.

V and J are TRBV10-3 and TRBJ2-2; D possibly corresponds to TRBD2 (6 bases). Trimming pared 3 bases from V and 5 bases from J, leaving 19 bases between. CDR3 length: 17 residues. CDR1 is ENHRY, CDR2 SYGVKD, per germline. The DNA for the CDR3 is TGTGCCATCAGTGATGGTCTAGCGAGTGGTCAGACCGGGGAGCTGTTTTTT. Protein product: CAISDGLASGQTGELFF.

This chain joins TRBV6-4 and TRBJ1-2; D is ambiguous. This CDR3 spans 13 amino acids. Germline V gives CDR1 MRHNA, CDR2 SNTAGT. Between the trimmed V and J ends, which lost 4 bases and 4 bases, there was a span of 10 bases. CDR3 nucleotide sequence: TGTGCCAGCAGTGTAGAGGGTGGCTATGGCTACACCTTC. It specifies CASSVEGGYGYTF.

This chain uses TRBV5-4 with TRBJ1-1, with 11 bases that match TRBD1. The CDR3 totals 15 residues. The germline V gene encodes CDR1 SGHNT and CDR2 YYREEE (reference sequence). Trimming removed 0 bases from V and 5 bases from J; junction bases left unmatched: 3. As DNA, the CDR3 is TGTGCCAGCAGCTTGGGGACAGGGGGCGGAACTGAAGCTTTCTTT. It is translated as CASSLGTGGGTEAFF.

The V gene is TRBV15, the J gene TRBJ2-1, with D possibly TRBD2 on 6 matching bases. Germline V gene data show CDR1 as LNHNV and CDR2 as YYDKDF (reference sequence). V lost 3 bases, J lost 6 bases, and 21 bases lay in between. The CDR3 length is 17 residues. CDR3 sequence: CATSRTRVASPVNEQFF. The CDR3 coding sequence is TGTGCCACCAGCAGGACTAGGGTAGCGTCCCCCGTCAATGAGCAGTTCTTC.

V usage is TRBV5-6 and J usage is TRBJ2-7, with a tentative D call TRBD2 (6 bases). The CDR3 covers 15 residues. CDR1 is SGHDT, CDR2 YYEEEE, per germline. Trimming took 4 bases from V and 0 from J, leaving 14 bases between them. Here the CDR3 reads CASSPSHGSSYEQYV. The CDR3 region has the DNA TGTGCCAGCAGCCCTAGTCACGGGAGCTCCTACGAGCAGTACGTC.

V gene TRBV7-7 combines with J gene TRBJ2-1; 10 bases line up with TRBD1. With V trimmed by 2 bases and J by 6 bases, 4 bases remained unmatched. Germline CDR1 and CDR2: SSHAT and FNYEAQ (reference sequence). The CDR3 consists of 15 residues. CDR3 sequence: CASSLRQGASNEQFF. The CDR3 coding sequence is TGTGCCAGCAGCTTAAGACAGGGGGCAAGCAATGAGCAGTTCTTC.

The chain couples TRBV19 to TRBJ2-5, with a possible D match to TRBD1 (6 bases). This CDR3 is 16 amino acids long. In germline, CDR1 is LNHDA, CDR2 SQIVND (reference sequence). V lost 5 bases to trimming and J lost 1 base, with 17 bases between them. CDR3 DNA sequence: TGTGCCAGTAGTGTCCGGACAGTGACCCTCCAAGAGACCCAGTACTTC. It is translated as CASSVRTVTLQETQYF.

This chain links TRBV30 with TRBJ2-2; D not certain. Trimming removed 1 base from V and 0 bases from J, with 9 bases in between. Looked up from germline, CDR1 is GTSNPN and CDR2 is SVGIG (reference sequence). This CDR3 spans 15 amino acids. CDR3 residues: CAWSEPPANTGELFF. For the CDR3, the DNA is TGTGCCTGGAGTGAACCCCCAGCGAACACCGGGGAGCTGTTTTTT.

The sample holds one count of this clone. The CDR3 loop reads CASSSSPSSYEQYV. CDR3 bases: TGTGCCAGCAGTTCGTCCCCTAGCTCCTACGAGCAGTACGTC. J is TRBJ2-7 and V is TRBV27; no reliable D call. This CDR3 spans 14 amino acids. CDR1 and CDR2 from the germline V gene are MNHEY and SMNVEV (reference sequence). V gave up 4 bases and J gave up 0 bases, with 10 bases separating them.

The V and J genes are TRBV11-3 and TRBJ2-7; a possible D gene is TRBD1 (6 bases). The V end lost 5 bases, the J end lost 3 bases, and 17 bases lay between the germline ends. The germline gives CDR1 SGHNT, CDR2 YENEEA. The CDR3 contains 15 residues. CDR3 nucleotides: TGTGCCAGCAGCGTCCGTAGCGCCAGGGGCTACGAGCAGTACGTC. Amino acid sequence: CASSVRSARGYEQYV.

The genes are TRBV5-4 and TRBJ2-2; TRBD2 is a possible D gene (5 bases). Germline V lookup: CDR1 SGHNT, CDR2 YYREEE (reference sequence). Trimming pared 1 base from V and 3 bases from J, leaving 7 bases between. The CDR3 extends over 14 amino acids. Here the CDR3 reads CASSLRADTGELFF. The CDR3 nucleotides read TGTGCCAGCAGCTTGCGAGCGGACACCGGGGAGCTGTTTTTT.

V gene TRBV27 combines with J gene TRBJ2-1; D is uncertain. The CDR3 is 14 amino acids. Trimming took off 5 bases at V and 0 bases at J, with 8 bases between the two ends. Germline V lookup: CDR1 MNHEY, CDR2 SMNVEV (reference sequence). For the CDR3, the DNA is TGTGCCAGCAGTCCCTCAGGCTCCTACAATGAGCAGTTCTTC. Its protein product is CASSPSGSYNEQFF.

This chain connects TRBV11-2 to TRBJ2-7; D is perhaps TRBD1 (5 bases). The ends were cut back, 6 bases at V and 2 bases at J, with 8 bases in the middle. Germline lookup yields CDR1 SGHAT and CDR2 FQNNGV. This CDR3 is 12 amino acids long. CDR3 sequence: CASRGPTYEQYF. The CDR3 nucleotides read TGTGCCAGCAGGGGGCCGACCTACGAGCAGTACTTC. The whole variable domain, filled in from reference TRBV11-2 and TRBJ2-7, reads EAGVAQSPRYKIIEKRQSVAFWCNPISGHATLYWYQQILGQGPKLLIQFQNNGVVDDSQLPKDRFSAERLKGVDSTLKIQPAKLEDSAVYLCASRGPTYEQYFGPGTRLTVT.